The clone carrying this T cell receptor (beta chain) appeared a few times. No antigen is known for it. This specimen belongs to a study of human T cells and chemical hapten exposure. Study-wide context: Diagnoses of alopecia areata, totalis or universalis occurred in mostly female patients. The study's findings and limits: Unchanged with DPC sensitization were TCRs above 1 in 1000 frequency.

Each CDR3 protein is one row after TCRdb ran MiXCR on the RACE reads. Altogether roughly 190,000 distinct CDR3 sequences are present, 20% to 25% being singletons, with the ten largest covering about 7%. From germline, CDR1 is SGHDT and CDR2 YYEEEE. The V gene lost 3 bases and the J gene lost 2 bases, with 17 bases spanning the gap. The CDR3 covers 16 residues. Time point defined: patch test 1, 2 weeks after DPC sensitization. Treatment noted: therapeutic diphenylcyclopropenone sensitization with weekly scalp DPC. Donation of samples came from alopecia patients who were 18 to 70 years old and suitable for DPC.

This sequence was found in a woman aged 45-60 years with alopecia areata. Some clones in this sample may be carry-over from other donors' samples. Sample: whole blood, taken in connection with sensitization to the hapten diphenylcyclopropenone (DPC). The J gene is TRBJ2-5, the V gene TRBV5-6; D may be TRBD2 (6 bases). This CDR3 is CASSSLWGVEQETQYF. The CDR3 coding sequence is TGTGCCAGCAGCTCCCTCTGGGGGGTCGAACAAGAGACCCAGTACTTC.